The clone carrying this T cell receptor beta chain was detected only once. Other DNA sequences in this specimen translate into the identical CDR3. The germline CDR1 and CDR2 sequences are MDHEN and SYDVKM. V lost 4 bases, J lost 2 bases, and 1 base stayed unmatched. This CDR3 has 13 amino acids. Measured with immunoSEQ multiplex PCR; TCRdb has only the in-frame clones, and not every one. The sample has 200,000 to 250,000 clones, 80% to 90% seen once; the top ten hold approximately 0.9%. The data were obtained in a study of blood T cell repertoires in COVID-19. This chain joins TRBV28 and TRBJ1-2; 7 bases are shared with TRBD1. The sequenced material came from PBMCs or T cells enriched from blood (not recorded which). This clonotype was obtained from a man over 45 who had been exposed to COVID-19. CDR3 DNA sequence: TGTGCCAGCAGTTCGACAGGGAACTATGGCTACACCTTC. It encodes CASSSTGNYGYTF.